The 7 T cell receptor beta chains below all came from one sample that was sequenced in a study of cytomegalovirus exposure and HLA in healthy donors. The PCR employed 60 Vbeta primers together with 13 Jbeta primers. Profiling relied on immunoSEQ multiplex PCR, and the TCRdb table lists in-frame clones only, not all of them. The sample includes about 140,000 clones, roughly 80% of them seen just once. The sequencing sample was made of PBMCs. These receptor sequences come from a woman between 35 and 50 years old in good health and CMV-seronegative.

This chain links TRBV5-1 with TRBJ2-3, with D maybe TRBD2 (5 bases). There are 14 residues in the CDR3. CDR1 SGHRS and CDR2 YFSETQ come from the germline V gene. Between the trimmed V and J ends, which lost 0 bases and 2 bases, there was a span of 7 bases. The CDR3 here is CASSLGGDTDTQYF. In nucleotides, the CDR3 is TGCGCCAGCAGCTTGGGGGGAGACACAGATACGCAGTATTTT.

J is TRBJ2-1 and V is TRBV5-1; maybe TRBD1 (6 bases). Germline V gene data show CDR1 as SGHRS and CDR2 as YFSETQ. V was clipped by 5 bases and J by 2 bases, with 14 bases between them. CDR3 length equals 15 residues. The CDR3 spells CASRDVRTAYNEQFF. As DNA, the CDR3 is TGCGCCAGCAGAGACGTAAGGACAGCCTACAATGAGCAGTTCTTC.

Regarding this clone: Relative to the germline gene, one junction end is altered; a read error may explain this. The chain joins TRBV2 to TRBJ2-1; D is unclear. CDR3 length equals 15 residues. Germline lookup yields CDR1 SNHLY and CDR2 FYNNEI. This CDR3 reads CASREGRGDHNEQFF. As DNA, the CDR3 is TGTGCCAGCAGAGAAGGACGCGGCGACCACAATGAGCAGTTCTTC.

The gene calls are TRBV14 and TRBJ1-2, with D possibly matching TRBD1 (5 bases). Looked up from germline, CDR1 is SGHDN and CDR2 is FVKESK. The CDR3 runs 15 residues. V lost 4 bases and J 4 bases, leaving 16 bases between the germline ends. CDR3 sequence reads: CASSPEGRKGYGYTF. The CDR3 DNA sequence: TGTGCCAGCAGCCCGGAGGGGAGGAAGGGCTATGGCTACACCTTC.

The V call is TRBV27, the J call TRBJ1-2; the D is unclear. V lost 2 bases to trimming and J lost 0 bases, with 10 bases between them. Per the germline V gene, CDR1 is MNHEY and CDR2 is SMNVEV (reference sequence). The CDR3 is 15 amino acids. The CDR3 loop is CASSLGPTANYGYTF. As DNA, the CDR3 is TGTGCCAGCAGTTTAGGTCCCACAGCTAACTATGGCTACACCTTC.

V and J are TRBV4-2 and TRBJ2-1; possibly TRBD1 for D (5 bases). Germline V gene data show CDR1 as LGHNA and CDR2 as YNFKEQ. Trimming left V 0 bases short and J 1 base short, with 13 bases between. CDR3 size: 17 residues. The CDR3 DNA is TGTGCCAGCAGCCAAGAGCTTGGGGCGTCTTCCTACAATGAGCAGTTCTTC. Translated: CASSQELGASSYNEQFF.

The V and J genes are TRBV7-2 and TRBJ2-3, with D possibly matching TRBD1 (5 bases). The ends were cut back, 1 base at V and 0 bases at J, with 8 bases in the middle. Germline CDR1 reads SGHTA; CDR2 reads FQGNSA. CDR3 length equals 15 residues. The CDR3 sequence is CASSLGDSSTDTQYF. Here the CDR3 DNA reads TGTGCCAGCAGCTTAGGAGACAGTAGCACAGATACGCAGTATTTT. Filled out from reference TRBV7-2 and TRBJ2-3, the complete variable domain reads GAGVSQSPSNKVTEKGKDVELRCDPISGHTALYWYRQSLGQGLEFLIYFQGNSAPDKSGLPSDRFSAERTGGSVSTLTIQRTQQEDSAVYLCASSLGDSSTDTQYFGPGTRLTVL.